The 20 T cell receptor beta chains presented below share a single source sample, sequenced in a study of radiotherapy plus CTLA-4 blockade in lung cancer. Sequencing was performed with immunoSEQ multiplex PCR; in TCRdb, only in-frame clones are kept and a portion is missing. The table lists about 51,000 clones, roughly three quarters of them singletons. Specimen: peripheral blood, collected from a patient treated with radiotherapy plus ipilimumab. These TCRs come from a human donor with non-small cell lung cancer who had a complete response to radiotherapy plus ipilimumab.

The chain uses TRBV23-1 and TRBJ1-2; perhaps TRBD1 as D (5 bases). TRBV23-1 is an ORF, and what it does is uncertain. Trimming shortened V by 0 bases and J by 9 bases, and 17 bases separated the two germline ends. The CDR3 extends over 15 amino acids. This chain's CDR3 is CASSQSKGSPGSYTF. The CDR3 coding sequence is TGCGCCAGCAGTCAATCAAAGGGGTCCCCAGGGAGCTACACCTTC.

The chain has TRBV15 and TRBJ1-2; D is undetermined. V gave up 0 bases and J gave up 0 bases, with 11 bases separating them. Germline V CDR1 and CDR2: LNHNV, YYDKDF (reference sequence). CDR3 size: 16 residues. CDR3: CATSRDLTVTNYGYTF. The DNA for the CDR3 is TGTGCCACCAGCAGAGATCTCACAGTTACTAACTATGGCTACACCTTC.

The CDR3 sequence: CASSQDGAGGVNEQFF. The CDR3 nucleotides are TGCGCCAGCAGCCAAGATGGGGCAGGGGGTGTCAATGAGCAGTTCTTC. This sequence joins TRBV4-3 and TRBJ2-1, with 7 bases fitting TRBD1. The CDR3 loop spans 16 amino acids. With V trimmed by 0 bases and J by 6 bases, 8 bases remained unmatched. Germline assignment: CDR1 LGHNA and CDR2 YSLEER.

As concerns this clone: Other DNA sequences from this sample encode an identical CDR3 as well. The rearrangement joins TRBV5-1 to TRBJ1-5; 7 bases are a match to TRBD1. The germline gives CDR1 SGHRS, CDR2 YFSETQ. Trimming removed 4 bases from V and 3 bases from J; junction bases left unmatched: 4. The CDR3 consists of 14 residues. In DNA, the CDR3 is TGCGCCAGCAGCCCGACAGGGAACAATCAGCCCCAGCATTTT. It yields the protein CASSPTGNNQPQHF.

The V and J genes are TRBV10-2 and TRBJ2-7, with TRBD2 matching over 8 bases. Losses at the gene ends were 3 bases for V and 0 bases for J; bases not matched to a gene: 4. The length of the CDR3 is 15 residues. From germline, CDR1 is WSHSY and CDR2 SAAADI. The CDR3 DNA reads as TGCGCCAGCAGTGATGGTAGCGGGGCCTCCTACGAGCAGTACTTC. Amino acids: CASSDGSGASYEQYF.

This sequence joins TRBV5-1 and TRBJ1-1, with D perhaps matching TRBD1 (6 bases). Germline CDR1 SGHRS, CDR2 YFSETQ. This CDR3 contains 11 residues. Trimming stripped 3 bases from V and 8 bases from J, with 8 bases between. The CDR3: CASSSTGEAFF. CDR3 in DNA: TGCGCCAGCAGCTCCACAGGGGAAGCTTTCTTT.

The rearrangement links TRBV6-5 to TRBJ2-2, with D tentatively TRBD2 (5 bases). Trimming stripped 2 bases from V and 5 bases from J, with 15 bases between. CDR1 and CDR2 from the germline V gene are MNHEY and SVGAGI. CDR3 length equals 16 residues. CDR3 in amino acids: CASSYAPRGFTGELFF. The CDR3, as DNA: TGTGCCAGCAGTTACGCACCCCGCGGGTTTACCGGGGAGCTGTTTTTT.

As to this clone: At one boundary the junction diverges from the germline segment, which might be a read error. The chain links TRBV6-5 to TRBJ1-1, with no clear D. This CDR3 has 13 amino acids. Germline-derived CDR1 and CDR2 are MNHEY and SVGAGI. The CDR3 sequence is CAGSMRLNTEAFF. The CDR3, as DNA: TGTGCCGGCAGTATGAGGTTGAACACTGAAGCTTTCTTT.

This chain links TRBV7-2 with TRBJ1-5; possible D gene TRBD1, 6 bases. The CDR3 is 14 residues long. Trimming removed 7 bases from V and 4 bases from J, with 14 bases in between. CDR1 and CDR2 from the germline V gene are SGHTA and FQGNSA. The CDR3 DNA reads TGTGCCAGCACCGAGGGCAGGGGAAATCAGCCCCAGCATTTT. Translated: CASTEGRGNQPQHF.

The chain is built from TRBV30 and TRBJ2-5, with 15 bases matching TRBD2. The CDR3 is made up of 15 amino acids. J was trimmed by 4 bases and V by 5 bases; bases with no gene match: 5. The germline gives CDR1 GTSNPN, CDR2 SVGIG (reference sequence). The CDR3: CAWGTSGGLGETQYF. The CDR3 DNA is TGTGCCTGGGGGACTAGCGGGGGGTTAGGAGAGACCCAGTACTTC.

V usage is TRBV19 and J usage is TRBJ2-7; TRBD2 matches at 8 bases. Germline V lookup: CDR1 LNHDA, CDR2 SQIVND (reference sequence). The CDR3 covers 16 residues. The trim removed 3 bases at V and 5 bases at J, leaving 12 bases unmatched. DNA for the CDR3: TGTGCCAGTAGTATTTACCCTAGCGGGTCTTCCGACGAGCAGTACTTC. Its translation: CASSIYPSGSSDEQYF.

V and J are TRBV5-6 and TRBJ2-1; possibly TRBD1 for D (6 bases). Germline V gives CDR1 SGHDT, CDR2 YYEEEE. V lost 3 bases and J 7 bases, leaving 8 bases between the germline ends. There are 12 residues in the CDR3. CDR3 nucleotides: TGTGCCAGCAGCTGGGGGCTGAATGAGCAGTTCTTC. This translates into CASSWGLNEQFF.

CDR3 in amino acids: CASSLGTGGNTIYF. The CDR3, as DNA: TGCGCCAGCAGCTTGGGTACAGGTGGAAACACCATATATTTT. The rearrangement joins TRBV5-1 to TRBJ1-3; D may be TRBD1 (5 bases). In germline, CDR1 is SGHRS, CDR2 YFSETQ. Trimming removed 0 bases at V and 3 bases at J, with 7 bases between. CDR3 size: 14 residues.

The CDR3 protein is CASSVGGGFTDTQYF. The CDR3 coding sequence is TGTGCCAGCAGCGTAGGCGGGGGGTTCACAGATACGCAGTATTTT. This chain connects TRBV5-6 to TRBJ2-3; TRBD2 aligns across 8 bases. With V trimmed by 4 bases and J by 2 bases, 6 bases remained unmatched. The CDR3 contains 15 residues. In germline, CDR1 is SGHDT, CDR2 YYEEEE.

The rearrangement joins TRBV4-1 to TRBJ2-1, with 9 positions matching TRBD1. The CDR3 is made up of 17 amino acids. The germline CDR1 and CDR2 sequences are MGHRA and YSYEKL. J was trimmed by 6 bases and V by 0 bases; bases with no gene match: 9. The CDR3 DNA reads TGCGCCAGCAGCCAAGAAGTGTTGGGACAGGGTTCCAATGAGCAGTTCTTC. Its translation is CASSQEVLGQGSNEQFF.

The rearrangement links TRBV27 to TRBJ2-5, with D possibly being TRBD2 (7 bases). In germline, CDR1 is MNHEY, CDR2 SMNVEV (reference sequence). Trimming took off 3 bases at V and 1 base at J, with 12 bases between the two ends. The CDR3 has 15 amino acids. The CDR3 loop reads CASSFGRGPQETQYF. In DNA, the CDR3 is TGTGCCAGCAGTTTCGGGCGGGGGCCCCAAGAGACCCAGTACTTC.

This rearrangement joins TRBV11-2 to TRBJ2-7; 7 bases align to TRBD2. This CDR3 spans 14 amino acids. With 5 bases clipped from V and 5 bases from J, the junction kept 9 bases outside the gene matches. Per the germline V gene, CDR1 is SGHAT and CDR2 is FQNNGV. CDR3 residues: CASSLGLPGHEQYF. In DNA form, the CDR3 reads TGTGCCAGCAGCCTGGGACTACCAGGCCACGAGCAGTACTTC.

This chain uses TRBV5-4 with TRBJ2-3, with TRBD2 matching 8 bases. The CDR3 covers 15 residues. CDR1 SGHNT and CDR2 YYREEE come from the germline V gene (reference sequence). The J segment lost 3 bases and the V segment lost 1 base, leaving 4 bases of the junction unmatched. Written as DNA, the CDR3 is TGTGCCAGCAGCTTGAGAGCGGGAGTGACAGATACGCAGTATTTT. Protein: CASSLRAGVTDTQYF.

This rearrangement joins TRBV20-1 to TRBJ2-3; 7 positions agree with TRBD1. The CDR3 has 11 amino acids. The ends lost 6 bases at V and 8 bases at J; junction bases unmatched: 5. Germline CDR1 reads DFQATT; CDR2 reads SNEGSKA (reference sequence). CDR3 nucleotide sequence: TGCAGTGCATTACGACAGGGTACGCAGTATTTT. Amino acids: CSALRQGTQYF.

The rearrangement joins TRBV19 to TRBJ2-3, with a weak D call TRBD1 (6 bases). The germline V and J ends were trimmed by 6 bases and 0 bases, with 13 bases remaining between them. This CDR3 spans 15 amino acids. In germline, CDR1 is LNHDA, CDR2 SQIVND (reference sequence). The CDR3 loop is CASRSQTGSTDTQYF. CDR3 in DNA: TGTGCCAGTAGGAGCCAGACAGGTAGCACAGATACGCAGTATTTT.